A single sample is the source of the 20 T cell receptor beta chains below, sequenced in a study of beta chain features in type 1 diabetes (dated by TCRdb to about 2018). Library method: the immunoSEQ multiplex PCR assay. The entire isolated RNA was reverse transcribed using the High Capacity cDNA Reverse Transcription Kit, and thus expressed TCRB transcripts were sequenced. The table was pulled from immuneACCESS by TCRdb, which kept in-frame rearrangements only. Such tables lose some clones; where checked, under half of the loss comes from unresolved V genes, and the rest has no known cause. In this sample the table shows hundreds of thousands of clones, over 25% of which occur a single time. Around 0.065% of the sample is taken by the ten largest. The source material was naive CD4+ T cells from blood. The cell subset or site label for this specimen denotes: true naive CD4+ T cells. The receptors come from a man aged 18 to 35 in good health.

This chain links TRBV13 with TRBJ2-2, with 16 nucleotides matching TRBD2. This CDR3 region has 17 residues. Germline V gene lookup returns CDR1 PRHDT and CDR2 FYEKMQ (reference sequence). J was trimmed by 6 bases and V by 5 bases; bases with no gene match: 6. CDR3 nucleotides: TGTGCCAGCAGCCCGGGACTAGCGGGAGGGCCGGCCGGGGAGCTGTTTTTT. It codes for CASSPGLAGGPAGELFF.

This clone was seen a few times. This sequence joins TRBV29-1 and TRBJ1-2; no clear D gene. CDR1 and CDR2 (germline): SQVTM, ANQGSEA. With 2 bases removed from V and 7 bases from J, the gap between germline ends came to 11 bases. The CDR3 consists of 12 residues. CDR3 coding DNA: TGCAGCGTTGAAACTGAGAATGGTGGCTACACCTTC. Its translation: CSVETENGGYTF.

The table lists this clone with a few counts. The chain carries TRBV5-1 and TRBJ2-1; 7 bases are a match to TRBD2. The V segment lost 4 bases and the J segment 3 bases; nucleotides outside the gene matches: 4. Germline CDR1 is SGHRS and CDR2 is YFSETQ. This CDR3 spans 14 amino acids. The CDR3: CASSPAGNYNEQFF. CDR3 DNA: TGCGCCAGCAGCCCAGCGGGGAACTACAATGAGCAGTTCTTC.

The DNA of the CDR3 is TGTGCCTGGAGCCCACTACGGGGTGGTATCAAAAACATTCAGTACTTC. It is translated as CAWSPLRGGIKNIQYF. V is TRBV30 and J is TRBJ2-4, with D perhaps TRBD2 (5 bases). The CDR3 is 16 amino acids. V lost 3 bases and J 3 bases, leaving 18 bases between the germline ends. Germline CDR1 is GTSNPN and CDR2 is SVGIG (reference sequence).

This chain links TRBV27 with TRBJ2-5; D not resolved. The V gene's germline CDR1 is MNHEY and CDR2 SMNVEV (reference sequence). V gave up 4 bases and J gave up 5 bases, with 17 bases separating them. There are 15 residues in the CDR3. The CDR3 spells CASSSVTGAVETQYF. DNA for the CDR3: TGTGCCAGCAGTTCAGTAACGGGCGCGGTGGAGACCCAGTACTTC.

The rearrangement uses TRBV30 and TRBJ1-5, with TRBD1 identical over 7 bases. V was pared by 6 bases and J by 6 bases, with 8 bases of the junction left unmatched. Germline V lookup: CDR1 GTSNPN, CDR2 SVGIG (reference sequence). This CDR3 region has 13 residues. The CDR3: CACDRVGGQPQHF. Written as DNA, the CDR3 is TGTGCCTGCGACAGGGTAGGCGGTCAGCCCCAGCATTTT.

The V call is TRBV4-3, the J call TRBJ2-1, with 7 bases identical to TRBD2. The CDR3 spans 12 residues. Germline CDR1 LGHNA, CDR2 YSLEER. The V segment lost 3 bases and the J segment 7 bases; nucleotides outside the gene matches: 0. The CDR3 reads CASSQRGNEQFF. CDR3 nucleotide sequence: TGCGCCAGCAGCCAGCGGGGGAATGAGCAGTTCTTC.

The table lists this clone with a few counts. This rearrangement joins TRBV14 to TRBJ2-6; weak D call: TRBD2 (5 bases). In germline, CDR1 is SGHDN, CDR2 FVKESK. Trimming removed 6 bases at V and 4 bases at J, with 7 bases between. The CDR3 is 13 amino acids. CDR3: CASRTIGANVLTF. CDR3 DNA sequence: TGTGCCAGCAGGACTATCGGGGCCAACGTCCTGACTTTC. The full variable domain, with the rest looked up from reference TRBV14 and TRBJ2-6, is EAGVTQFPSHSVIEKGQTVTLRCDPISGHDNLYWYRRVMGKEIKFLLHFVKESKQDESGMPNNRFLAERTGGTYSTLKVQPAELEDSGVYFCASRTIGANVLTFGAGSRLTVL.

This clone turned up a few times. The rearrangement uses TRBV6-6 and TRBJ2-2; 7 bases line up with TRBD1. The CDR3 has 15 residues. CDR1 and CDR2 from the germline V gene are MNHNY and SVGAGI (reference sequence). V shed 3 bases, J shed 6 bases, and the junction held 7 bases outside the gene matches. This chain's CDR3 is CASSYLRTGAGELFF. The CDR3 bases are TGTGCCAGCAGTTATCTCCGGACAGGAGCCGGGGAGCTGTTTTTT.

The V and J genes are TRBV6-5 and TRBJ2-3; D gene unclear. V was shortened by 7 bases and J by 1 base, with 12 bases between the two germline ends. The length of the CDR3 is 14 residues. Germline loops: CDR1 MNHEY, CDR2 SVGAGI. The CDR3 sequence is CASNARVRTDTQYF. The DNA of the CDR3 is TGTGCCAGCAATGCTAGGGTCCGCACAGATACGCAGTATTTT.

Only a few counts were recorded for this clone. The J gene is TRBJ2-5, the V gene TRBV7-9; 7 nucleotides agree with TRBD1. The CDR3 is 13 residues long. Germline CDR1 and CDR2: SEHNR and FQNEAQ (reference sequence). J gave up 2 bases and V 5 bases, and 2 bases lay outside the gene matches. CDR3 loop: CASSGQAQETQYF. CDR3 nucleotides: TGTGCCAGCAGCGGACAGGCACAAGAGACCCAGTACTTC.

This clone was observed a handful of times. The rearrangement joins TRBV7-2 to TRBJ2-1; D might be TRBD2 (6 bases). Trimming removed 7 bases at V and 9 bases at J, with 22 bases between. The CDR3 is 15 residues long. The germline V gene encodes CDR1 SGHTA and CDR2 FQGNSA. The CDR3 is CASTPGGTPSGEQFF. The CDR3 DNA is TGTGCCAGCACCCCTGGCGGGACTCCCTCTGGTGAGCAGTTCTTC.

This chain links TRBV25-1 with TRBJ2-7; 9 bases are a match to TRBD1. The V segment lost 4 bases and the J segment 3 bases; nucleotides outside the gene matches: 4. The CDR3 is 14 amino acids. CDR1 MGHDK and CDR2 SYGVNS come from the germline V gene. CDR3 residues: CASSVTGQGYEQYF. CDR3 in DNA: TGTGCCAGCAGTGTCACGGGACAGGGCTACGAGCAGTACTTC.

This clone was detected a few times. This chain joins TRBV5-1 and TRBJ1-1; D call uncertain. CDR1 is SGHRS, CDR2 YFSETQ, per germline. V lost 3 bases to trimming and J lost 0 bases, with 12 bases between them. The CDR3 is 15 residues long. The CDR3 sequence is CASSSDGIMNTEAFF. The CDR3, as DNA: TGCGCCAGCAGCTCGGACGGTATCATGAACACTGAAGCTTTCTTT.

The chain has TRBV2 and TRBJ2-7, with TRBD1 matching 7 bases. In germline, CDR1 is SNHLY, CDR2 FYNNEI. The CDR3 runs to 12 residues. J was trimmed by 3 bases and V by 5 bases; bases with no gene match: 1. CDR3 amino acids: CASSWTGYEQYF. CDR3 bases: TGTGCCAGCAGTTGGACAGGCTACGAGCAGTACTTC.

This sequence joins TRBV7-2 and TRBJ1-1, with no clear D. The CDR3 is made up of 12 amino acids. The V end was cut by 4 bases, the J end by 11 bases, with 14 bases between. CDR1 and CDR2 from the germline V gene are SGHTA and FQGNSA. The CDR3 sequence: CASSSGRRAAFF. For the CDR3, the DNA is TGTGCCAGCAGCTCCGGACGGCGCGCGGCTTTCTTT.

CDR3 sequence reads: CAISEYPRDTQYF. The CDR3, as DNA: TGTGCCATCAGTGAGTACCCCAGAGATACGCAGTATTTT. The chain recombines TRBV10-3 with TRBJ2-3; D remains ambiguous. Germline CDR1 ENHRY, CDR2 SYGVKD. Trimming left V 1 base short and J 5 bases short, with 7 bases between. This CDR3 contains 13 residues.

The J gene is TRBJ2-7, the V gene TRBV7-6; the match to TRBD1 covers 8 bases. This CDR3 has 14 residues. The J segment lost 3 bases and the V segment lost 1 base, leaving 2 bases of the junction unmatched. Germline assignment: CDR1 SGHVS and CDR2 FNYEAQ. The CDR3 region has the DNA TGTGCCAGCAGCTTAGGTGGACAGGGCTACGAGCAGTACTTC. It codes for CASSLGGQGYEQYF.

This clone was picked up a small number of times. The CDR3 nucleotides read TGTGCCAGCCGGGACTTTGGGAGGACTGAAGCTTTCTTT. Translation gives CASRDFGRTEAFF. This chain connects TRBV28 to TRBJ1-1, with TRBD1 as a possible D gene (5 bases). The germline V gene encodes CDR1 MDHEN and CDR2 SYDVKM. Trimming removed 8 bases at V and 5 bases at J, with 15 bases between. CDR3 length: 13 amino acids.

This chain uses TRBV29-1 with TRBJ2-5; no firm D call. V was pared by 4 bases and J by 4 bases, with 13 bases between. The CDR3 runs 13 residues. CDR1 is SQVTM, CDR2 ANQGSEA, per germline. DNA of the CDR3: TGCAGCGTTGTGACGGGCGGCATAGAGACCCAGTACTTC. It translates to CSVVTGGIETQYF.